This T cell receptor beta chain was obtained from a study of blood T cell repertoires in COVID-19. Overall study context: Samples of COVID-19 (acute and convalescent) were obtained from the United States, Italy and Spain.

Method: immunoSEQ multiplex PCR; TCRdb's copy keeps in-frame clones and lacks some. The sample consists of tens of thousands of clones, approximately 83% of them appearing once. This clone was found once. The V and J ends lost 6 bases and 0 bases respectively, with 24 bases between them. The CDR3 contains 19 residues. Germline CDR1 reads KGHSH; CDR2 reads LQKENI. Sequenced input: peripheral blood. This sequence joins TRBV18 and TRBJ1-3, with a tentative D call TRBD1 (5 bases). This sequence originates from a man in his 70s with acute or convalescent COVID-19. The chain's CDR3 is CASSTPYSQGLSSGNTIYF. The CDR3, as DNA: TGTGCCAGCTCCACACCGTATAGTCAGGGCCTCAGCTCTGGAAACACCATATATTTT.